Listed below are T cell receptor beta chains from one sample, sequenced in a study of blood T cell repertoires in COVID-19. Clones were sequenced by immunoSEQ multiplex PCR, and TCRdb holds only the in-frame ones, with some missing. The sample holds about 83,000 clones, about 82% seen once. Sequenced: peripheral blood. The receptors here all came from an elderly woman in a cohort sampled during active or convalescent COVID-19. CDR3s include the opening cysteine and the closing phenylalanine or tryptophan. A D gene is named only where the DNA matches it firmly. Not every row has a clone size; where given, it reads once, few, many or a size class.

len: 16
abundance: -
d_gene: TRBD2
j_gene: TRBJ2-7
v_gene: TRBV27
CDR3aa: CASSPEMTSGILEQYF
CDR3nt: TGTGCCAGCAGCCCAGAAATGACTAGCGGGATTCTCGAGCAGTACTTC

len: 11
abundance: -
d_gene: -
j_gene: TRBJ1-4
v_gene: TRBV7-9
CDR3aa: CASSLGDILFF
CDR3nt: TGTGCCAGCAGCCTGGGGGACATTCTGTTTTTT

len: 14
abundance: -
d_gene: -
j_gene: TRBJ1-3
v_gene: TRBV9
CDR3aa: CASSVELSGNTIYF
CDR3nt: TGTGCCAGCAGCGTAGAGCTCTCTGGAAACACCATATATTTT

len: 19
abundance: -
d_gene: TRBD1
j_gene: TRBJ2-3
v_gene: TRBV9
CDR3aa: CASSSPRQGASGSTDTQYF
CDR3nt: TGTGCCAGCAGCTCCCCCAGACAGGGGGCTAGCGGGAGCACAGATACGCAGTATTTT

len: 14
abundance: -
d_gene: TRBD1
j_gene: TRBJ1-1
v_gene: TRBV6-5
CDR3aa: CASSNIRGQTEAFF
CDR3nt: TGTGCCAGCAGCAACATCAGGGGGCAAACTGAAGCTTTCTTT

len: 15
abundance: -
d_gene: TRBD1
j_gene: TRBJ1-6
v_gene: TRBV5-1
CDR3aa: CASSLGQGYNSPLHF
CDR3nt: TGCGCCAGCAGCTTGGGACAGGGCTATAATTCACCCCTCCACTTT

len: 17
abundance: few
d_gene: TRBD1
j_gene: TRBJ2-7
v_gene: TRBV7-9
CDR3aa: CASSPASGGPASYEQYF
CDR3nt: TGTGCCAGCAGCCCCGCCTCAGGGGGCCCCGCCTCCTACGAGCAGTACTTC

len: 13
abundance: -
d_gene: TRBD1
j_gene: TRBJ1-5
v_gene: TRBV18
CDR3aa: CASSPTGDQPQHF
CDR3nt: TGTGCCAGCTCACCGACAGGGGATCAGCCCCAGCATTTT

len: 15
abundance: -
d_gene: -
j_gene: TRBJ1-6
v_gene: TRBV7-9
CDR3aa: CASSLLGGGYSPLHF
CDR3nt: TGTGCCAGCAGCTTACTAGGGGGGGGTTATTCACCCCTCCACTTT

len: 16
abundance: -
d_gene: TRBD2
j_gene: TRBJ2-7
v_gene: TRBV3-1/TRBV3-2
CDR3aa: CASSQGGGSGSDEQYF
CDR3nt: TGTGCCAGCAGCCAAGGAGGAGGTAGCGGGAGTGACGAGCAGTACTTC

len: 14
abundance: -
d_gene: -
j_gene: TRBJ1-5
v_gene: TRBV30
CDR3aa: CAWSVRQGSQPQHF
CDR3nt: TGTGCCTGGAGTGTACGGCAGGGCAGTCAGCCCCAGCATTTT

len: 12
abundance: -
d_gene: TRBD2
j_gene: TRBJ2-7
v_gene: TRBV2
CDR3aa: CASRTSGYEQYF
CDR3nt: TGTGCCAGCAGAACTAGCGGCTACGAGCAGTACTTC

len: 15
abundance: -
d_gene: -
j_gene: TRBJ2-3
v_gene: TRBV10-1
CDR3aa: CASSDLGGGPDTQYF
CDR3nt: TGCGCCAGCAGCGATTTGGGGGGAGGTCCAGATACGCAGTATTTT

len: 17
abundance: -
d_gene: TRBD1
j_gene: TRBJ2-1
v_gene: TRBV30
CDR3aa: CAWSVYPPGQGRGEQFF
CDR3nt: TGTGCCTGGAGTGTGTATCCGCCGGGACAGGGACGGGGCGAGCAGTTCTTC

len: 16
abundance: -
d_gene: TRBD1
j_gene: TRBJ1-2
v_gene: TRBV15
CDR3aa: CATSNPGQGFFYGYTF
CDR3nt: TGTGCCACCAGCAATCCGGGACAGGGATTTTTCTATGGCTACACCTTC

len: 15
abundance: -
d_gene: TRBD1
j_gene: TRBJ1-2
v_gene: TRBV4-1
CDR3aa: CASSQPGQGAPGYTF
CDR3nt: TGCGCCAGCAGCCAGCCGGGACAGGGGGCGCCCGGCTACACCTTC

len: 15
abundance: few
d_gene: -
j_gene: TRBJ1-1
v_gene: TRBV9
CDR3aa: CASSPRGFVNTEAFF
CDR3nt: TGTGCCAGCAGCCCCAGGGGATTCGTGAACACTGAAGCTTTCTTT

len: 15
abundance: -
d_gene: -
j_gene: TRBJ1-4
v_gene: TRBV7-9
CDR3aa: CASSLAQGLGEKLFF
CDR3nt: TGTGCCAGCAGCTTAGCCCAGGGGTTGGGCGAAAAACTGTTTTTT

len: 14
abundance: -
d_gene: -
j_gene: TRBJ1-2
v_gene: TRBV28
CDR3aa: CASSSGGQSYGYTF
CDR3nt: TGTGCCAGCAGCTCTGGTGGACAGTCCTATGGCTACACCTTC

len: 17
abundance: -
d_gene: -
j_gene: TRBJ1-6
v_gene: TRBV6-6
CDR3aa: CASSQIRGRSYNSPLHF
CDR3nt: TGTGCCAGCAGTCAAATCAGGGGCCGCTCCTATAATTCACCCCTCCACTTT

len: 14
abundance: -
d_gene: TRBD1
j_gene: TRBJ1-4
v_gene: TRBV5-4
CDR3aa: CASSLSGGSEKLFF
CDR3nt: TGTGCCAGCAGCTTGTCAGGGGGCAGTGAAAAACTGTTTTTT

len: 14
abundance: many
d_gene: -
j_gene: TRBJ1-2
v_gene: TRBV13
CDR3aa: CASSLGQGNYGYTF
CDR3nt: TGTGCCAGCAGCTTAGGGCAGGGGAATTATGGCTACACCTTC

len: 13
abundance: -
d_gene: TRBD1
j_gene: TRBJ2-1
v_gene: TRBV19
CDR3aa: CASGQGIYNEQFF
CDR3nt: TGTGCCAGCGGACAGGGAATATACAATGAGCAGTTCTTC

len: 14
abundance: -
d_gene: -
j_gene: TRBJ2-3
v_gene: TRBV25-1
CDR3aa: CASSEQGSTDTQYF
CDR3nt: TGTGCCAGCAGTGAGCAGGGAAGCACAGATACGCAGTATTTT

len: 15
abundance: -
d_gene: -
j_gene: TRBJ2-3
v_gene: TRBV9
CDR3aa: CASSKGGAGTDTQYF
CDR3nt: TGTGCCAGCAGTAAAGGGGGAGCGGGCACAGATACGCAGTATTTT

len: 15
abundance: -
d_gene: TRBD2
j_gene: TRBJ2-5
v_gene: TRBV7-9
CDR3aa: CASSPSQLAVSTQYF
CDR3nt: TGTGCCAGCAGCCCTTCCCAACTAGCGGTATCAACCCAGTACTTC

len: 13
abundance: -
d_gene: TRBD1
j_gene: TRBJ2-1
v_gene: TRBV12-3/TRBV12-4
CDR3aa: CASSFQQGTEQFF
CDR3nt: TGTGCCAGCAGTTTCCAACAGGGGACCGAGCAGTTCTTC

len: 18
abundance: -
d_gene: TRBD2
j_gene: TRBJ2-1
v_gene: TRBV5-1
CDR3aa: CASSLSSRLAGGYNEQFF
CDR3nt: TGCGCCAGCAGCTTGTCAAGCAGACTAGCGGGAGGGTACAATGAGCAGTTCTTC

len: 14
abundance: -
d_gene: -
j_gene: TRBJ1-4
v_gene: TRBV18
CDR3aa: CASSRTARNEKLFF
CDR3nt: TGTGCCAGCTCTCGGACAGCAAGAAATGAAAAACTGTTTTTT

len: 12
abundance: -
d_gene: -
j_gene: TRBJ1-2
v_gene: TRBV24-1
CDR3aa: CATSAGNYGYTF
CDR3nt: TGTGCCACCAGTGCAGGGAACTATGGCTACACCTTC

len: 15
abundance: -
d_gene: -
j_gene: TRBJ2-1
v_gene: TRBV7-9
CDR3aa: CASSQDLSSYNEQFF
CDR3nt: TGTGCCAGCAGCCAGGATCTGAGCTCCTACAATGAGCAGTTCTTC

len: 15
abundance: -
d_gene: -
j_gene: TRBJ1-6
v_gene: TRBV28
CDR3aa: CASIRNLGGGLSLHF
CDR3nt: TGTGCCAGCATCAGAAACCTGGGTGGAGGCCTCTCCCTCCACTTT

len: 16
abundance: once
d_gene: TRBD1
j_gene: TRBJ1-3
v_gene: TRBV28
CDR3aa: CASSFPGTATGNTIYF
CDR3nt: TGTGCCAGCAGTTTCCCCGGGACAGCAACTGGAAACACCATATATTTT

len: 15
abundance: -
d_gene: -
j_gene: TRBJ1-1
v_gene: TRBV3-1/TRBV3-2
CDR3aa: CASSQDGAVGTEAFF
CDR3nt: TGTGCCAGCAGCCAAGATGGGGCAGTGGGCACTGAAGCTTTCTTT

len: 16
abundance: -
d_gene: TRBD1
j_gene: TRBJ1-1
v_gene: TRBV7-8
CDR3aa: CASSLAYSGGGTEAFF
CDR3nt: TGTGCCAGCAGCTTAGCTTACTCAGGGGGCGGGACTGAAGCTTTCTTT

len: 13
abundance: -
d_gene: TRBD2
j_gene: TRBJ2-5
v_gene: TRBV19
CDR3aa: CASSGTTSWTQYF
CDR3nt: TGTGCCTCCTCCGGGACTACGTCTTGGACCCAGTACTTC

len: 14
abundance: -
d_gene: TRBD1
j_gene: TRBJ1-2
v_gene: TRBV7-9
CDR3aa: CASSPTGYSYGYTF
CDR3nt: TGTGCCAGCAGCCCGACAGGGTATAGCTATGGCTACACCTTC

len: 15
abundance: -
d_gene: TRBD1
j_gene: TRBJ1-3
v_gene: TRBV5-1
CDR3aa: CASSSGTGAGNTIYF
CDR3nt: TGCGCCAGCAGCTCCGGGACAGGGGCTGGAAACACCATATATTTT

len: 16
abundance: -
d_gene: TRBD2
j_gene: TRBJ2-5
v_gene: TRBV24-1
CDR3aa: CATSDSGLAGGETQYF
CDR3nt: TGTGCCACCAGTGATTCGGGACTAGCGGGCGGAGAGACCCAGTACTTC

len: 17
abundance: -
d_gene: TRBD2
j_gene: TRBJ2-2
v_gene: TRBV6-4
CDR3aa: CASSDPSGWLASGELFF
CDR3nt: TGTGCCAGCAGTGACCCTAGCGGGTGGCTGGCTTCCGGGGAGCTGTTTTTT

len: 16
abundance: -
d_gene: TRBD2
j_gene: TRBJ2-5
v_gene: TRBV10-1
CDR3aa: CASSPGLAGREETQYF
CDR3nt: TGCGCCAGCAGTCCGGGACTAGCGGGAAGGGAGGAGACCCAGTACTTC

len: 13
abundance: -
d_gene: TRBD1
j_gene: TRBJ1-1
v_gene: TRBV12-3/TRBV12-4
CDR3aa: CASKLQGTTEAFF
CDR3nt: TGTGCCAGCAAACTACAGGGGACCACTGAAGCTTTCTTT

len: 19
abundance: -
d_gene: -
j_gene: TRBJ2-2
v_gene: TRBV5-4
CDR3aa: CASSLGLSGVAANTGELFF
CDR3nt: TGTGCCAGCAGCTTGGGTTTATCGGGGGTAGCGGCGAACACCGGGGAGCTGTTTTTT

len: 16
abundance: -
d_gene: -
j_gene: TRBJ1-1
v_gene: TRBV11-1
CDR3aa: CASSHDSTGQNTEAFF
CDR3nt: TGTGCCAGCAGCCATGACTCCACTGGCCAGAACACTGAAGCTTTCTTT

len: 13
abundance: -
d_gene: TRBD1
j_gene: TRBJ1-1
v_gene: TRBV12-3/TRBV12-4
CDR3aa: CASSLPPGQKAFF
CDR3nt: TGTGCCAGCAGTCTGCCCCCGGGACAGAAAGCTTTCTTT

len: 14
abundance: -
d_gene: -
j_gene: TRBJ2-3
v_gene: TRBV5-1
CDR3aa: CASSGGSSTDTQYF
CDR3nt: TGCGCCAGCAGCGGGGGGTCTAGCACAGATACGCAGTATTTT

len: 17
abundance: -
d_gene: TRBD2
j_gene: TRBJ2-1
v_gene: TRBV5-1
CDR3aa: CASSLDPFGGGYNEQFF
CDR3nt: TGCGCCAGCAGCTTGGACCCCTTCGGCGGGGGGTACAATGAGCAGTTCTTC

len: 15
abundance: -
d_gene: -
j_gene: TRBJ2-7
v_gene: TRBV5-8
CDR3aa: CASSLGRVTSYEQYF
CDR3nt: TGTGCCAGCAGCTTGGGCAGGGTGACCTCCTACGAGCAGTACTTC

len: 14
abundance: -
d_gene: -
j_gene: TRBJ1-4
v_gene: TRBV18
CDR3aa: CASSPLVSLGGLFF
CDR3nt: TGTGCCAGCTCACCCCTGGTCAGTCTCGGGGGACTGTTTTTT

len: 16
abundance: -
d_gene: -
j_gene: TRBJ2-3
v_gene: TRBV28
CDR3aa: CASSFQMVEGRGTQYF
CDR3nt: TGTGCCAGCAGTTTTCAAATGGTAGAAGGTCGGGGTACGCAGTATTTT

len: 13
abundance: few
d_gene: -
j_gene: TRBJ1-2
v_gene: TRBV19
CDR3aa: CASSIQGRDGYTF
CDR3nt: TGTGCCAGTAGTATTCAGGGGAGAGATGGCTACACCTTC

len: 13
abundance: few
d_gene: TRBD2
j_gene: TRBJ2-1
v_gene: TRBV6-1
CDR3aa: CASSERWTRGWFF
CDR3nt: TGTGCCAGCAGTGAACGTTGGACTAGGGGCTGGTTCTTC

len: 15
abundance: -
d_gene: TRBD1
j_gene: TRBJ1-4
v_gene: TRBV28
CDR3aa: CASSRTGVPNEKLFF
CDR3nt: TGTGCCAGCAGCAGAACAGGGGTACCTAATGAAAAACTGTTTTTT

len: 14
abundance: -
d_gene: -
j_gene: TRBJ2-1
v_gene: TRBV7-3
CDR3aa: CASRAPGQANEQFF
CDR3nt: TGTGCCAGCAGGGCCCCGGGACAAGCGAATGAGCAGTTCTTC

len: 14
abundance: -
d_gene: -
j_gene: TRBJ2-1
v_gene: TRBV5-1
CDR3aa: CASSLIPEFNEQFF
CDR3nt: TGCGCCAGCAGCTTGATACCGGAGTTCAATGAGCAGTTCTTC

len: 12
abundance: few
d_gene: TRBD1
j_gene: TRBJ1-1
v_gene: TRBV5-8
CDR3aa: CAEGGQAAEAFF
CDR3nt: TGTGCCGAGGGGGGACAGGCGGCCGAAGCTTTCTTT

len: 15
abundance: -
d_gene: -
j_gene: TRBJ1-5
v_gene: TRBV4-1
CDR3aa: CASSLGGAGGQPQHF
CDR3nt: TGCGCCAGCAGCCTTGGTGGGGCAGGCGGCCAGCCCCAGCATTTT

len: 16
abundance: -
d_gene: TRBD2
j_gene: TRBJ2-7
v_gene: TRBV5-1
CDR3aa: CASSLEGLAGDYEQYF
CDR3nt: TGCGCCAGCAGCTTGGAAGGACTAGCGGGAGACTACGAGCAGTACTTC

len: 14
abundance: -
d_gene: TRBD1
j_gene: TRBJ1-4
v_gene: TRBV5-1
CDR3aa: CASSGGQKNEKLFF
CDR3nt: TGCGCCAGCAGCGGGGGACAGAAAAATGAAAAACTGTTTTTT

len: 12
abundance: -
d_gene: -
j_gene: TRBJ2-4
v_gene: TRBV19
CDR3aa: CASMSQGNIQYF
CDR3nt: TGTGCCAGTATGTCTCAGGGCAACATTCAGTACTTC